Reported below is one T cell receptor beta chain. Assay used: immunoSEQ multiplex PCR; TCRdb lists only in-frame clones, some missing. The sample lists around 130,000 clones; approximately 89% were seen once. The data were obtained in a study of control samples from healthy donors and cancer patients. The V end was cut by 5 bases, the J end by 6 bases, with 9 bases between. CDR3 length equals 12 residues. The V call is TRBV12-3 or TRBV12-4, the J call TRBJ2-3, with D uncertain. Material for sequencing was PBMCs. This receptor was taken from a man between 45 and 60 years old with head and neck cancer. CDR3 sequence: CASSLQRDTQYF. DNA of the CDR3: TGTGCCAGCAGTCTTCAAAGGGATACGCAGTATTTT.